A selection of T cell receptor beta chains follows, all from one sample in a study of blood T cells in healthy people across ages. One entry per CDR3 protein, called by TCRdb with MiXCR from the 5' RACE reads. The sample comprises roughly 1.9 million distinct CDR3 sequences, about two fifths of which are singletons, and 23% rests with the top ten. Sequenced input: blood. The receptors were sampled from a human donor in good health. Each CDR3 is given with its conserved first and last residue. A D gene is named only where the DNA matches it firmly. Clone size is given for some rows only: seen once, a few or many times, or a class if the clone is expanded.

CDR3aa | CDR3nt | j_gene | d_gene | v_gene | abundance
CATSEFGQGNQPQHF | TGTGCCACCAGTGAGTTTGGACAGGGCAATCAGCCCCAGCATTTT | TRBJ1-5 | TRBD1 | TRBV24-1 | NA
CASSLDANVLTF | TGTGCCAGCAGCCTCGACGCCAACGTCCTGACTTTC | TRBJ2-6 | NA | TRBV7-3 | few
CASSPEKTQYF | TGTGCCAGCAGCCCCGAGAAGACCCAGTACTTC | TRBJ2-5 | NA | TRBV7-2 | NA
CASSLKAGALDPWGYTF | TGTGCCAGCAGCTTAAAGGCAGGGGCGCTTGACCCTTGGGGCTACACCTTC | TRBJ1-2 | NA | TRBV7-3 | NA
CATWTDERYGYTF | TGTGCCACCTGGACGGACGAACGCTATGGCTACACCTTC | TRBJ1-2 | NA | TRBV7-9 | once
CSVPNTDTQYF | TGCAGTGTGCCCAACACAGATACGCAGTATTTT | TRBJ2-3 | NA | TRBV20-1 | few
CASSYSSWGTEAFF | TGTGCCAGCAGTTACTCATCGTGGGGCACTGAAGCTTTCTTT | TRBJ1-1 | NA | TRBV6-2/TRBV6-3 | NA
CSVGQGSGTEAFF | TGCAGCGTTGGGCAGGGAAGTGGCACTGAAGCTTTCTTT | TRBJ1-1 | NA | TRBV29-1 | NA
CASVGGVGSSYNSPLHF | TGTGCCAGCGTAGGAGGGGTGGGGAGCTCCTATAATTCACCCCTCCACTTT | TRBJ1-6 | NA | TRBV7-9 | NA
CAFGGAVSNQPQHF | TGTGCCTTCGGGGGGGCAGTTAGCAATCAGCCCCAGCATTTT | TRBJ1-5 | NA | TRBV30 | NA
CASRRDRDYNEQFF | TGTGCCAGCAGGAGGGACAGGGACTACAATGAGCAGTTCTTC | TRBJ2-1 | TRBD1 | TRBV12-3/TRBV12-4 | NA
CSGRLADYNEQYF | TGCAGCGGAAGACTAGCGGACTACAATGAGCAGTACTTC | TRBJ2-7 | TRBD2 | TRBV29-1 | NA
CASSYSYVSEAFF | TGTGCCAGCAGTTACTCGTACGTCTCTGAAGCTTTCTTT | TRBJ1-1 | NA | TRBV6-2/TRBV6-3 | few
CASSLSAGLGAAKNIQYF | TGTGCCAGCAGCTTGAGCGCTGGTTTGGGGGCAGCCAAAAACATTCAGTACTTC | TRBJ2-4 | NA | TRBV5-6 | NA
CASSLRGGQYF | TGTGCCAGCAGTTTAAGGGGGGGTCAGTACTTC | TRBJ2-7 | NA | TRBV12-3/TRBV12-4 | once
CASSSESQTYGYTF | TGTGCCAGCTCATCCGAATCGCAAACGTATGGCTACACCTTC | TRBJ1-2 | NA | TRBV18 | NA
CASSFRHLSQPQHF | TGTGCCAGCAGCTTTAGACACCTTAGTCAGCCCCAGCATTTT | TRBJ1-5 | NA | TRBV7-2 | NA
CASSLLSGGHLAKNIQYF | TGTGCCAGCAGCTTATTGAGTGGGGGGCACCTAGCCAAAAACATTCAGTACTTC | TRBJ2-4 | NA | TRBV7-8 | NA
CSARVPSGGAQEAQYF | TGCAGTGCTAGAGTTCCCAGCGGGGGGGCCCAAGAGGCCCAGTACTTC | TRBJ2-5 | TRBD2 | TRBV20-1 | few
CSANFDTANNEQFF | TGCAGTGCTAATTTTGACACGGCCAACAATGAGCAGTTCTTC | TRBJ2-1 | NA | TRBV20-1 | NA
CASSPGQRPGGYTF | TGTGCCAGCAGCCCTGGACAGCGGCCGGGAGGCTACACCTTC | TRBJ1-2 | NA | TRBV7-9 | few
CASSPSRLAGRISYNEQFF | TGTGCCAGCTCACCCTCCCGACTAGCGGGGAGAATCTCCTACAATGAGCAGTTCTTC | TRBJ2-1 | TRBD2 | TRBV18 | NA
CAVKGAPDTQYF | TGTGCTGTGAAGGGGGCCCCGGATACGCAGTATTTT | TRBJ2-3 | TRBD1 | TRBV28 | few
CASSLVPHRERYNEQFF | TGTGCCAGCAGCTTAGTCCCCCACAGGGAGAGGTACAATGAGCAGTTCTTC | TRBJ2-1 | NA | TRBV7-2 | few
CSARRVSGANVLTF | TGCAGTGCTCGGAGGGTCTCTGGGGCCAACGTCCTGACTTTC | TRBJ2-6 | NA | TRBV20-1 | many
CASGITGTEAFF | TGTGCCAGCGGAATCACGGGGACTGAAGCTTTCTTT | TRBJ1-1 | NA | TRBV28 | NA
CASSFGQATYGQYF | TGTGCCAGCAGTTTCGGACAGGCGACCTACGGGCAGTACTTC | TRBJ2-7 | TRBD1 | TRBV6-6 | NA
CSAFRDRETYEQYF | TGCAGTGCTTTCCGGGACAGGGAAACCTACGAGCAGTACTTC | TRBJ2-7 | TRBD1 | TRBV20-1 | many
CAGGLTGSYEQYF | TGTGCCGGCGGCTTAACAGGCAGTTACGAGCAGTACTTC | TRBJ2-7 | NA | TRBV7-3 | few
CSVLRGSYEQYF | TGCAGCGTCCTGCGAGGATCGTACGAGCAGTACTTC | TRBJ2-7 | NA | TRBV29-1 | few
CASSPSLAGVQETQYF | TGTGCCAGCAGTCCCTCCCTAGCGGGGGTTCAAGAGACCCAGTACTTC | TRBJ2-5 | TRBD2 | TRBV6-5 | few
CASSARGQGSTEAFF | TGTGCCAGCAGTGCCCGAGGACAGGGTTCCACTGAAGCTTTCTTT | TRBJ1-1 | TRBD1 | TRBV25-1 | NA
CASSQDSGITGELFF | TGCGCCAGCAGCCAAGATAGTGGCATTACCGGGGAGCTGTTTTTT | TRBJ2-2 | NA | TRBV4-3 | few
CASSKAGQGSNSPLHF | TGTGCCAGCAGCAAAGCCGGACAGGGGTCGAATTCACCCCTCCACTTT | TRBJ1-6 | NA | TRBV21-1 | NA
CSARTVEGVNYKQYF | TGCAGTGCTAGGACGGTTGAGGGGGTAAACTACAAGCAGTACTTC | TRBJ2-4 | NA | TRBV20-1 | NA
CASSPGTTKETYGYTF | TGTGCCAGCAGCCCAGGGACAACAAAAGAAACCTATGGCTACACCTTC | TRBJ1-2 | NA | TRBV7-9 | NA
CSARSTGGGRVYGYTF | TGCAGTGCTAGATCCACCGGCGGGGGGCGCGTCTATGGCTACACCTTC | TRBJ1-2 | NA | TRBV20-1 | few
CASSVDTGASTDTQYF | TGTGCCAGCAGCGTAGACACAGGGGCGAGCACAGATACGCAGTATTTT | TRBJ2-3 | TRBD1 | TRBV9 | NA
CSAADRQASNQPQHF | TGCAGTGCTGCGGATCGACAGGCTAGCAATCAGCCCCAGCATTTT | TRBJ1-5 | NA | TRBV20-1 | few
CASGGIAEYNEQFF | TGCGCCAGCGGGGGAATAGCGGAGTACAATGAGCAGTTCTTC | TRBJ2-1 | NA | TRBV5-1 | NA
CSVESRASGGALETQYF | TGCAGCGTTGAGAGTAGAGCAAGCGGGGGGGCCTTAGAGACCCAGTACTTC | TRBJ2-5 | TRBD2 | TRBV29-1 | NA
CASRAQTGTIYEQYF | TGTGCCAGCAGAGCCCAAACAGGGACGATATACGAGCAGTACTTC | TRBJ2-7 | NA | TRBV28 | few
CSANVDPTDTQYF | TGCAGTGCCAATGTCGACCCCACAGATACGCAGTATTTT | TRBJ2-3 | NA | TRBV20-1 | NA
CASNLRGTISTQYF | TGTGCCAGCAATTTACGCGGGACCATTAGTACGCAGTATTTT | TRBJ2-3 | NA | TRBV27 | once
CATIPADRSYEQYF | TGTGCCACCATACCGGCGGACAGGAGCTACGAGCAGTACTTC | TRBJ2-7 | TRBD1 | TRBV24-1 | few
CASSLLAGNEQFF | TGTGCCAGCAGCTTACTAGCGGGCAATGAGCAGTTCTTC | TRBJ2-1 | TRBD2 | TRBV7-9 | many
CASSLHAGGQYEQYF | TGTGCCAGCAGCCTGCATGCGGGGGGTCAATACGAGCAGTACTTC | TRBJ2-7 | TRBD2 | TRBV7-3 | NA
CASSQDFRDLFF | TGCGCCAGCAGCCAAGACTTCCGGGACCTTTTCTTT | TRBJ1-1 | NA | TRBV4-3 | NA
CASSLRVSGNTIYF | TGTGCCAGCAGTTTACGAGTCTCTGGAAACACCATATATTTT | TRBJ1-3 | NA | TRBV12-3/TRBV12-4 | few
CASSPGLDSDEQFF | TGCGCCAGCAGCCCGGGACTAGATTCCGATGAGCAGTTCTTC | TRBJ2-1 | TRBD2 | TRBV4-3 | NA
CAISESGTSYGYTF | TGTGCCATCAGTGAGTCCGGGACATCTTACGGCTACACCTTC | TRBJ1-2 | NA | TRBV10-3 | NA
CASSPSVSGGWGGQFF | TGTGCCAGCAGCCCCTCGGTGAGCGGGGGCTGGGGCGGGCAGTTCTTC | TRBJ2-1 | TRBD2 | TRBV7-3 | NA
CASSLQGRDTQYF | TGTGCCAGCAGCTTGCAGGGTCGAGATACGCAGTATTTT | TRBJ2-3 | NA | TRBV7-2 | NA
CASSPWDSGEAKYF | TGTGCCAGCAGCCCCTGGGATAGCGGGGAGGCAAAGTACTTC | TRBJ2-5 | TRBD2 | TRBV5-5 | NA
CSVGRSQETQYF | TGCAGCGTTGGACGGAGCCAAGAGACCCAGTACTTC | TRBJ2-5 | NA | TRBV29-1 | few